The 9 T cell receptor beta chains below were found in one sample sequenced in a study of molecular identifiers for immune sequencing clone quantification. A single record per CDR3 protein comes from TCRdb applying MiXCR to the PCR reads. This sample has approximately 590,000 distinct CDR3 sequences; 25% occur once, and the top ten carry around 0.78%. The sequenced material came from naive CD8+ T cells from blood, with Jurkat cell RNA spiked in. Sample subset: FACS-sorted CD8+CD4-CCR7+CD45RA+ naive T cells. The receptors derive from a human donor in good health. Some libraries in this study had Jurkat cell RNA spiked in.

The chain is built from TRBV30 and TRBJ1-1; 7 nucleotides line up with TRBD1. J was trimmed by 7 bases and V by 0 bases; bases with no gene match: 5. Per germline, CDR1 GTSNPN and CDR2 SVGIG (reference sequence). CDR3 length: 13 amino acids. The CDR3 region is CAWSVGAGGEAFF. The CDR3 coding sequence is TGTGCCTGGAGTGTAGGGGCAGGGGGTGAAGCTTTCTTT. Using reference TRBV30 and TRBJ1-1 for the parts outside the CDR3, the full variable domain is SQTIHQWPATLVQPVGSPLSLECTVEGTSNPNLYWYRQAAGRGLQLLFYSVGIGQISSEVPQNLSASRPQDRQFILSSKKLLLSDSGFYLCAWSVGAGGEAFFGQGTRLTVV.

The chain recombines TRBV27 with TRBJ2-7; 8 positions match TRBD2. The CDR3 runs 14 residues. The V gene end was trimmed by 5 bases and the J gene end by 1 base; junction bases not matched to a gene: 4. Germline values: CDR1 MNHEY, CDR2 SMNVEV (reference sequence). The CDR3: CASSTLAGSYEQYF. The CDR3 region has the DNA TGTGCCAGCAGTACTTTAGCGGGATCCTACGAGCAGTACTTC.

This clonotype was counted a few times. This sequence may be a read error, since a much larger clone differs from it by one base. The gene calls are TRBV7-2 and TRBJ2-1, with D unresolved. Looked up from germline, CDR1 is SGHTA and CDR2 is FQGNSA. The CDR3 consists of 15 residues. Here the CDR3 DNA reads TGTGTCAGCAGCTCGCTTTTTGGTCCCTACAATGAGCAGTTCTTC. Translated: CVSSSLFGPYNEQFF. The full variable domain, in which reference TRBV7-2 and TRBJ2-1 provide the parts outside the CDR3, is GAGVSQSPSNKVTEKGKDVELRCDPISGHTALYWYRQSLGQGLEFLIYFQGNSAPDKSGLPSDRFSAERTGGSVSTLTIQRTQQEDSAVYLCVSSSLFGPYNEQFFGPGTRLTVL.

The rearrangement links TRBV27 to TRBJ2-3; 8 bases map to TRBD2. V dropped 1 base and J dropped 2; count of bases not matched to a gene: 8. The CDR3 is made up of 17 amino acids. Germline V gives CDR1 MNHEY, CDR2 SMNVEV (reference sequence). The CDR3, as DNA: TGTGCCAGCAGTTTATTCCTAGTTAGCGGGGTCACAGATACGCAGTATTTT. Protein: CASSLFLVSGVTDTQYF.

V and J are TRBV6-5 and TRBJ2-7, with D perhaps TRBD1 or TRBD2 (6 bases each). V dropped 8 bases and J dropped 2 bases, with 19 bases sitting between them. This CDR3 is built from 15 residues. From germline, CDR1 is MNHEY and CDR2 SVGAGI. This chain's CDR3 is CASREGGPGAYEQYF. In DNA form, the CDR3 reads TGTGCCAGCCGAGAGGGGGGCCCTGGGGCCTACGAGCAGTACTTC.

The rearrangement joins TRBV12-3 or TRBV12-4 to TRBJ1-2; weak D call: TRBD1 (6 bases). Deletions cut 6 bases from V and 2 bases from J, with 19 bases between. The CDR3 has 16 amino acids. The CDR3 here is CASSRGATGRNYGYTF. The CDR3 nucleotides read TGTGCCAGCAGCCGGGGGGCAACGGGACGGAACTATGGCTACACCTTC.

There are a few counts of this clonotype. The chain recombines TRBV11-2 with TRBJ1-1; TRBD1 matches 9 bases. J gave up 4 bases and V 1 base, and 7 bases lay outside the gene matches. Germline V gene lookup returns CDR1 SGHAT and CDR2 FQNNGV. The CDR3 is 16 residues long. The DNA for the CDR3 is TGTGCCAGCAGCTTAGGGACAGGGGTGTTTAGCACTGAAGCTTTCTTT. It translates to CASSLGTGVFSTEAFF.

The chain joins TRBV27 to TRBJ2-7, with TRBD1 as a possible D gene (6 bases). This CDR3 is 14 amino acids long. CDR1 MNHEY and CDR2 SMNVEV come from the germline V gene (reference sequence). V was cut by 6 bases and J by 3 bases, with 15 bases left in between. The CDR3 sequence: CASSRDTAGYEQYF. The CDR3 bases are TGTGCCAGCAGCAGGGACACGGCGGGCTACGAGCAGTACTTC.

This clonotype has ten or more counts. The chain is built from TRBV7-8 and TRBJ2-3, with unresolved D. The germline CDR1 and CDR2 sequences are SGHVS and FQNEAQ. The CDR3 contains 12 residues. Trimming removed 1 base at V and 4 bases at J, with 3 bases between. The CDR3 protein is CASSLVPDTQYF. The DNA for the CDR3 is TGTGCCAGCAGCTTAGTACCAGATACGCAGTATTTT.